This entry lists 16 T cell receptor beta chains sequenced from one sample in a study of low-dose radiotherapy and immunotherapy resistance in tumors. cDNA synthesis used a TRAV/TRBV-specific primer set for both chains. Amplification of TCRs used a constant-region primer and V-primer adapter for about 18 PCR cycles. TCRdb ran MiXCR on the reads and lists one entry per CDR3 protein. This repertoire shows 60,000 to 75,000 distinct CDR3 sequences, less than 30% found once; its top ten account for 5.5% to 8%. Time point: before trial treatment. Sequencing was performed on PBMCs, taken before treatment. These receptors all stem from a male donor with rectosigmoid adenocarcinoma.

Many counts were recorded for this clonotype. The chain combines TRBV28 with TRBJ2-1; D tentatively fits TRBD1 or TRBD2 (5 bases each). Per germline, CDR1 MDHEN and CDR2 SYDVKM. Trimming stripped 4 bases from V and 4 bases from J, with 5 bases between. This CDR3 is 12 amino acids long. CDR3: CASSWGYNEQFF. CDR3 nucleotide sequence: TGTGCCAGCAGTTGGGGGTACAATGAGCAGTTCTTC.

At least ten counts were recorded for this clonotype. The chain is built from TRBV2 and TRBJ2-1, with TRBD2 identical over 8 bases. The CDR3 spans 15 residues. The J segment lost 7 bases and the V segment lost 10 bases, leaving 15 bases of the junction unmatched. Germline V gene sequence: CDR1 SNHLY, CDR2 FYNNEI. CDR3 bases: TGTGCCACCCTCATCGCGGGGGGCTCAGGGAATGAGCAGTTCTTC. This translates into CATLIAGGSGNEQFF.

This clonotype has at least ten counts. V usage is TRBV12-3 or TRBV12-4 and J usage is TRBJ1-4, with D perhaps TRBD1 (6 bases). This CDR3 has 14 residues. Trimming stripped 1 base from V and 6 bases from J, with 9 bases between. CDR3 loop: CASSLGGAYEKLFF. CDR3 in DNA: TGTGCCAGCAGTTTAGGGGGGGCATATGAAAAACTGTTTTTT.

This clonotype was found many times. This sequence joins TRBV20-1 and TRBJ2-3; TRBD2 agrees at 8 bases. The CDR3 has 15 amino acids. The germline V gene has CDR1 DFQATT and CDR2 SNEGSKA (reference sequence). Germline trimming cut 6 bases from V and 2 bases from J; bases unmatched to any gene: 10. CDR3 sequence reads: CSATRAGAPTDTQYF. CDR3 bases: TGCAGTGCGACACGAGCGGGGGCCCCCACAGATACGCAGTATTTT.

Of note for this clonotype: This is likely a read error, given that the CDR3 carries no conserved phenylalanine or tryptophan at its end. The limits of the CDR3 on the DNA are not certain, so only TCRdb's listed CDR3 is given. The chain combines TRBV6-6 with TRBJ2-3; the table gives TRBD1 as D, unverified against the DNA. Germline CDR1 MNHNY, CDR2 SVGAGI (reference sequence). The length of the CDR3 is 8 amino acids, counting both ends. CDR3 in amino acids: CASSYPAG.

The chain joins TRBV29-1 to TRBJ2-3; tentative D call: TRBD1 (6 bases). The V end lost 6 bases, the J end lost 0 bases, and 19 bases lay between the germline ends. CDR3 length: 16 residues. Germline CDR1 reads SQVTM; CDR2 reads ANQGSEA. CDR3: CSVARDRSTSTDTQYF. For the CDR3, the DNA is TGCAGCGTCGCTAGAGACAGGTCCACTAGCACAGATACGCAGTATTTT.

This clonotype has a single count. This chain uses TRBV7-2 with TRBJ1-2; 9 bases align to TRBD1. V lost 2 bases to trimming and J lost 8 bases; unmatched junction nucleotides: 12. The length of the CDR3 is 16 residues. Germline CDR1 SGHTA, CDR2 FQGNSA. This chain's CDR3 is CASSLSGLQGAGGYTF. The CDR3 DNA is TGTGCCAGCAGCTTATCAGGACTACAGGGGGCGGGCGGCTACACCTTC. The full variable domain, rest sourced from reference TRBV7-2 and TRBJ1-2, is GAGVSQSPSNKVTEKGKDVELRCDPISGHTALYWYRQSLGQGLEFLIYFQGNSAPDKSGLPSDRFSAERTGGSVSTLTIQRTQQEDSAVYLCASSLSGLQGAGGYTFGSGTRLTVV.

This clonotype was recorded at least ten times. The rearrangement links TRBV7-9 to TRBJ2-2; possibly TRBD1 for D (5 bases). The CDR3 is 17 amino acids. Germline V gene sequence: CDR1 SEHNR, CDR2 FQNEAQ (reference sequence). Trimming took off 5 bases at V and 7 bases at J, with 23 bases between the two ends. The CDR3 spells CASSRNNPGRSGGELFF. DNA of the CDR3: TGTGCCAGCAGCCGAAACAACCCAGGGCGTTCGGGCGGGGAGCTGTTTTTT.

This clonotype was detected ten times or more. J is TRBJ1-2 and V is TRBV7-2, with TRBD1 matching 7 bases. The V gene end was trimmed by 5 bases and the J gene end by 4 bases; junction bases not matched to a gene: 7. The CDR3 totals 14 residues. Germline V gene data show CDR1 as SGHTA and CDR2 as FQGNSA. CDR3 amino acids: CASSHRGGIYGYTF. The CDR3 DNA reads as TGTGCCAGCAGCCACAGAGGGGGCATCTATGGCTACACCTTC. Complete variable domain (other parts from reference TRBV7-2 and TRBJ1-2): GAGVSQSPSNKVTEKGKDVELRCDPISGHTALYWYRQSLGQGLEFLIYFQGNSAPDKSGLPSDRFSAERTGGSVSTLTIQRTQQEDSAVYLCASSHRGGIYGYTFGSGTRLTVV.

This clonotype was counted at least ten times. This rearrangement joins TRBV5-1 to TRBJ2-1; 8 nucleotides agree with TRBD2. V was clipped by 4 bases and J by 5 bases; unmatched bases: 11. Germline CDR1 and CDR2: SGHRS and YFSETQ. This CDR3 is built from 16 residues. The CDR3 DNA is TGCGCCAGCAGCATAGACACTAGCGGAGACAACAATGAGCAGTTCTTC. Translation: CASSIDTSGDNNEQFF.

This clonotype was found many times. The chain carries TRBV10-1 and TRBJ2-7; TRBD2 matches at 7 bases. The CDR3 is 17 amino acids. The V segment lost 2 bases and the J segment 0 bases; nucleotides outside the gene matches: 10. Germline lookup yields CDR1 WNHNN and CDR2 SYGVQD (reference sequence). The CDR3 nucleotides read TGCGCCAGCAGTGAGGCCCCTACTAGCGTTGACTCCTACGAGCAGTACTTC. Translation: CASSEAPTSVDSYEQYF.

This clonotype was seen many times. The chain has TRBV5-1 and TRBJ1-5; D is unresolved. The CDR3 is made up of 13 amino acids. The V end lost 1 base, the J end lost 6 bases, and 8 bases lay between the germline ends. From germline, CDR1 is SGHRS and CDR2 YFSETQ. CDR3 coding DNA: TGCGCCAGCAGCTTGAATCCTGGTCAGCCCCAGCATTTT. As protein: CASSLNPGQPQHF. The whole variable domain, remainder taken from reference TRBV5-1 and TRBJ1-5, is KAGVTQTPRYLIKTRGQQVTLSCSPISGHRSVSWYQQTPGQGLQFLFEYFSETQRNKGNFPGRFSGRQFSNSRSEMNVSTLELGDSALYLCASSLNPGQPQHFGDGTRLSIL.

At least ten counts were recorded for this clonotype. A junction boundary mismatches the germline segment, possibly from a read error. The J gene is TRBJ2-4, the V gene TRBV6-2 or TRBV6-3; D remains ambiguous. CDR3 size: 11 residues. Germline V CDR1 and CDR2: MNHEY, SVGEGT. The CDR3 is CASSDSSIQYF. Here the CDR3 DNA reads TGTGCCAGCAGTGACTCGAGTATTCAGTACTTC.

Many counts were recorded for this clonotype. The chain combines TRBV6-2 or TRBV6-3 with TRBJ1-1; D gene ambiguous. The CDR3 contains 13 residues. The V end was cut by 4 bases, the J end by 4 bases, with 10 bases between. CDR1 is MNHEY, CDR2 SVGEGT, per germline. CDR3 sequence: CASSWSYGTEAFF. CDR3 coding DNA: TGTGCCAGCAGTTGGAGTTACGGCACTGAAGCTTTCTTT.

The sample holds many counts of this clonotype. The junction does not match germline at one end; this may be a read error. The chain couples TRBV5-1 to TRBJ2-1; a weak D match, TRBD2 (5 bases). The CDR3 totals 14 residues. Per the germline V gene, CDR1 is SGHRS and CDR2 is YFSETQ. The CDR3 reads CASSLDSNPNEQFF. CDR3 nucleotide sequence: TGTGCCAGCAGCTTGGACTCAAATCCCAATGAGCAGTTCTTC.

The chain is built from TRBV5-6 and TRBJ1-4; TRBD1 matches 8 bases. This CDR3 spans 15 amino acids. J gave up 0 bases and V 4 bases, and 2 bases lay outside the gene matches. Per germline, CDR1 SGHDT and CDR2 YYEEEE. This CDR3 is CASSGTGATNEKLFF. CDR3 nucleotide sequence: TGTGCCAGCAGCGGGACAGGCGCAACTAATGAAAAACTGTTTTTT.